Below, 26 T cell receptor beta chains from the same sample are listed, as sequenced in a study of cytomegalovirus exposure and HLA in healthy donors (TCRdb year 2017). The library was produced with the immunoSEQ multiplex PCR assay. A mixture of 60 forward primers for TCR Vbeta segments and 13 reverse primers for TCR Jbeta segments was used in the multiplex PCR. TCRdb mirrors the immuneACCESS table, restricted to in-frame sequences. Some clones are absent from its copies; in checked studies, under half trace to an unresolved V gene, and the reason for the others is unknown. The sample includes 200,000 to 250,000 clones, with roughly 75% observed a single time. The ten largest clones take up roughly 1.9% of the sample. What was sequenced was PBMCs. The receptors come from a woman aged 25 to 39 in good health and CMV-seronegative.

The rearrangement links TRBV7-6 to TRBJ1-2; 8 bases map to TRBD1. The germline V gene encodes CDR1 SGHVS and CDR2 FNYEAQ. The CDR3 has 15 residues. With 5 bases clipped from V and 5 bases from J, the junction kept 10 bases outside the gene matches. The CDR3 reads CASSHTRQGFYGYTF. Here the CDR3 DNA reads TGTGCCAGCAGCCATACGCGACAGGGGTTTTATGGCTACACCTTC.

This clone occurred a few times. The chain carries TRBV6-1 and TRBJ1-4, with unresolved D. Germline lookup yields CDR1 MNHNS and CDR2 SASEGT. The CDR3 extends over 13 amino acids. Trimming removed 8 bases at V and 5 bases at J, with 12 bases between. The CDR3 region is CASSLVGNEKLFF. The CDR3 DNA follows: TGTGCCAGCTCCTTAGTGGGCAATGAAAAACTGTTTTTT.

The rearrangement uses TRBV11-2 and TRBJ1-2; TRBD1 is a possible D gene (5 bases). This CDR3 spans 13 amino acids. V lost 3 bases and J 4 bases, leaving 9 bases between the germline ends. In germline, CDR1 is SGHAT, CDR2 FQNNGV. Written as DNA, the CDR3 is TGTGCCAGCAGCTTTCAGGGAAGCTATGGCTACACCTTC. Translated, it gives CASSFQGSYGYTF.

This clone has more than one count but fewer than ten. The junction departs from the called germline gene at one end, perhaps through a read error. The J gene is TRBJ2-5, the V gene TRBV7-9, with TRBD2 matching 11 bases. This CDR3 comprises 13 residues. CDR1 and CDR2 from the germline V gene are SEHNR and FQNEAQ (reference sequence). The DNA for the CDR3 is TGTGCCAGCAGCCTAGCGGGAGGAGAGACCCAGTACTTC. Its translation is CASSLAGGETQYF.

This clone was observed a handful of times. CDR3 bases: TGTGCCAGCAGTGACGGGACTAGCGGGGGGGCCAGAGATACGCAGTATTTT. Encoded protein: CASSDGTSGGARDTQYF. This chain connects TRBV2 to TRBJ2-3; 16 nucleotides line up with TRBD2. Germline V gene data show CDR1 as SNHLY and CDR2 as FYNNEI. Trimming took 3 bases from V and 5 from J; bases not matched to a gene: 5. CDR3 size: 17 residues.

CDR3 protein: CASSPDDRRAGEKLFF. The CDR3 DNA reads as TGCGCCAGCAGCCCGGACGATAGGCGAGCGGGGGAAAAACTGTTTTTT. V and J are TRBV5-1 and TRBJ1-4; D gene uncertain. V was pared by 4 bases and J by 8 bases, with 21 bases between. In germline, CDR1 is SGHRS, CDR2 YFSETQ. CDR3 length: 16 residues.

The rearrangement uses TRBV13 and TRBJ1-4; D unresolved. The length of the CDR3 is 16 residues. V lost 2 bases and J 7 bases, leaving 17 bases between the germline ends. CDR1 PRHDT and CDR2 FYEKMQ come from the germline V gene (reference sequence). CDR3 sequence reads: CASSLSVAGGGEKLFF. The CDR3 DNA reads as TGTGCCAGCAGCTTAAGCGTGGCGGGTGGAGGTGAAAAACTGTTTTTT. The complete variable domain, with remaining parts taken from reference TRBV13 and TRBJ1-4, reads AAGVIQSPRHLIKEKRETATLKCYPIPRHDTVYWYQQGPGQDPQFLISFYEKMQSDKGSIPDRFSAQQFSDYHSELNMSSLELGDSALYFCASSLSVAGGGEKLFFGSGTQLSVL.

This clone was counted once. The rearrangement links TRBV25-1 to TRBJ2-3; D is unresolved. The V gene's germline CDR1 is MGHDK and CDR2 SYGVNS. V dropped 1 base and J dropped 2 bases, with 4 bases sitting between them. CDR3 size: 13 residues. This CDR3 reads CASSEFLTDTQYF. For the CDR3, the DNA is TGTGCCAGCAGTGAATTTCTCACAGATACGCAGTATTTT.

The chain joins TRBV6-6 to TRBJ1-1; weak D call: TRBD1 (5 bases). V was cut by 7 bases and J by 1 base, with 10 bases left in between. The germline V gene has CDR1 MNHNY and CDR2 SVGAGI (reference sequence). CDR3 length equals 13 residues. CDR3 amino acids: CASKGLPNTEAFF. CDR3 nucleotide sequence: TGTGCCAGCAAGGGGTTACCGAACACTGAAGCTTTCTTT.

This sequence joins TRBV7-3 and TRBJ2-1, with TRBD2 as a possible D gene (7 bases). With 5 bases removed from V and 8 bases from J, the gap between germline ends came to 13 bases. From germline, CDR1 is SGHTA and CDR2 FQGTGA. CDR3 size: 13 residues. CDR3 protein: CASSTAGADEQFF. As DNA, the CDR3 is TGTGCCAGCAGCACCGCGGGGGCGGATGAGCAGTTCTTC.

This clone was counted only a few times. The V and J genes are TRBV5-1 and TRBJ2-3; TRBD1 matches 10 bases. Germline assignment: CDR1 SGHRS and CDR2 YFSETQ. Losses at the gene ends were 0 bases for V and 4 bases for J; bases not matched to a gene: 2. This CDR3 spans 15 amino acids. The CDR3 DNA sequence: TGCGCCAGCAGCTTGGGACAGGGGGCCGCAGATACGCAGTATTTT. Encoded protein: CASSLGQGAADTQYF.

The CDR3 sequence: CASSAGLAGRSTDTQYF. CDR3 coding DNA: TGTGCCAGCAGCGCGGGACTAGCGGGGAGGAGCACAGATACGCAGTATTTT. The chain combines TRBV9 with TRBJ2-3, with 13 bases matching TRBD2. This CDR3 comprises 17 residues. V lost 3 bases, J lost 0 bases, and 4 bases stayed unmatched. CDR1 and CDR2 (germline): SGDLS, YYNGEE.

The rearrangement joins TRBV25-1 to TRBJ1-2; possible D gene TRBD1, 5 bases. The CDR3 totals 12 residues. The germline gives CDR1 MGHDK, CDR2 SYGVNS. V was pared by 8 bases and J by 7 bases, with 14 bases between. CDR3 coding DNA: TGTGCCAGCCCCAACGGGGGGGGTGGCTACACCTTC. Residues: CASPNGGGGYTF.

The gene calls are TRBV6-5 and TRBJ1-4; tentatively, D is TRBD1 (5 bases). Trimming removed 6 bases at V and 6 bases at J, with 17 bases between. Germline V gene data show CDR1 as MNHEY and CDR2 as SVGAGI. The CDR3 runs 15 residues. CDR3 sequence: CASRDIGGGDEKLFF. CDR3 nucleotides: TGTGCCAGCAGAGATATCGGGGGTGGGGATGAAAAACTGTTTTTT.

This clone was detected only a few times. The chain couples TRBV19 to TRBJ2-7, with 8 bases lining up with TRBD2. CDR3 length: 16 amino acids. The V and J ends lost 1 base and 1 base, in that order; junction bases with no gene match: 6. The germline V gene encodes CDR1 LNHDA and CDR2 SQIVND (reference sequence). The CDR3 is CASSIGGTSGSYEQYF. CDR3 bases: TGTGCCAGTAGTATAGGGGGGACTAGTGGGTCCTACGAGCAGTACTTC.

This chain links TRBV6-1 with TRBJ1-1; the match to TRBD1 covers 7 bases. The CDR3 runs to 14 residues. The germline CDR1 and CDR2 sequences are MNHNS and SASEGT. Trimming at V came to 2 bases and at J to 7 bases, leaving 7 bases not matched to a gene. CDR3 sequence: CASSERGPGFEAFF. CDR3 coding DNA: TGTGCCAGCAGTGAAAGGGGGCCAGGGTTTGAAGCTTTCTTT.

The J gene is TRBJ2-5, the V gene TRBV6-5; the match to TRBD2 covers 9 bases. This CDR3 has 15 residues. Germline CDR1 is MNHEY and CDR2 is SVGAGI. Losses at the gene ends were 4 bases for V and 3 bases for J; bases not matched to a gene: 6. CDR3 sequence reads: CASSSLSGGKETQYF. For the CDR3, the DNA is TGTGCCAGCAGTTCCCTTAGCGGGGGAAAAGAGACCCAGTACTTC.

The chain uses TRBV4-1 and TRBJ2-2; TRBD1 agrees at 8 bases. From germline, CDR1 is MGHRA and CDR2 YSYEKL. The CDR3 length is 15 residues. Trimming cost V 2 bases and J 4 bases; bases outside gene matches: 3. In DNA form, the CDR3 reads TGCGCCAGCAGCCAACGGACAGGGAGCACCGGGGAGCTGTTTTTT. It yields the protein CASSQRTGSTGELFF.

Comment on this clone: At one end, the junction sequence differs from germline, possibly due to a read error. The rearrangement uses TRBV7-7 and TRBJ2-7; 7 bases align to TRBD1. Per germline, CDR1 SSHAT and CDR2 FNYEAQ (reference sequence). The CDR3 runs to 13 residues. For the CDR3, the DNA is TGTGCTAGCAGCTTAGCTTACAGGGGCGAGCAGTACTTC. It translates to CASSLAYRGEQYF.

The J gene is TRBJ1-6, the V gene TRBV15; the D is unclear. The CDR3 is made up of 15 amino acids. V was cut by 4 bases and J by 8 bases, with 15 bases left in between. Germline lookup yields CDR1 LNHNV and CDR2 YYDKDF (reference sequence). The CDR3 loop is CATSISLFEDSPLHF. The CDR3 bases are TGTGCCACCAGCATCAGCTTATTTGAGGATTCACCCCTCCACTTT.

The V call is TRBV7-9, the J call TRBJ1-1; 8 positions match TRBD1. The junction had 5 bases not matched to a gene; V was cut back by 8 bases and J by 6 bases. In germline, CDR1 is SEHNR, CDR2 FQNEAQ (reference sequence). This CDR3 has 12 residues. The CDR3 sequence is CASSDRVSEAFF. The CDR3 region has the DNA TGTGCCAGCTCGGACAGGGTTTCTGAAGCTTTCTTT.

J is TRBJ2-1 and V is TRBV5-1; 7 bases fit TRBD2. V lost 3 bases and J lost 3; bases outside the gene matches: 12. This CDR3 contains 17 residues. Looked up from germline, CDR1 is SGHRS and CDR2 is YFSETQ. The DNA for the CDR3 is TGCGCCAGCAGCTGGGGGGTAGCCGGGAGGAACTACAATGAGCAGTTCTTC. Its protein product is CASSWGVAGRNYNEQFF.

This clone was seen more than once but under ten times. This chain connects TRBV4-1 to TRBJ2-1; 7 positions match TRBD2. The CDR3 runs to 16 residues. Per the germline V gene, CDR1 is MGHRA and CDR2 is YSYEKL. Losses at the gene ends were 4 bases for V and 7 bases for J; bases not matched to a gene: 13. The CDR3 reads CASSRSGGSSLNEQFF. The CDR3 nucleotides are TGCGCCAGCAGCCGTTCGGGCGGGAGTAGTTTGAATGAGCAGTTCTTC.

The gene calls are TRBV5-6 and TRBJ2-3, with D unclear. CDR1 is SGHDT, CDR2 YYEEEE, per germline. This CDR3 contains 15 residues. Trimming removed 4 bases from V and 3 bases from J, with 15 bases in between. CDR3 nucleotide sequence: TGTGCCAGCAGCCGGCGGTCTGAGAGGACAGATACGCAGTATTTT. This codes for CASSRRSERTDTQYF.

V gene TRBV5-1 combines with J gene TRBJ2-5; perhaps TRBD1 as D (6 bases). The CDR3 totals 15 residues. CDR1 is SGHRS, CDR2 YFSETQ, per germline. Trimming shortened V by 5 bases and J by 5 bases, and 19 bases separated the two germline ends. The CDR3 region is CASREKGDLGETQYF. The CDR3 DNA reads TGCGCCAGCAGAGAGAAGGGGGATCTGGGTGAGACCCAGTACTTC.

The gene calls are TRBV19 and TRBJ1-5; TRBD1 matches 7 bases. The V gene end was trimmed by 7 bases and the J gene end by 5 bases; junction bases not matched to a gene: 8. Germline V lookup: CDR1 LNHDA, CDR2 SQIVND (reference sequence). The length of the CDR3 is 14 residues. The CDR3 protein is CASNAQGVHQPQHF. The CDR3 DNA reads TGTGCCAGTAACGCGCAGGGGGTTCATCAGCCCCAGCATTTT.